This T cell receptor beta chain was identified during a study of OX40 agonist ivuxolimab in advanced cancers. Study background: In this trial design, patients received ivuxolimab intravenously at 0.01 to 10 mg/kg every 2 weeks. Study results and limitations: Some of the lowest clonal expansion was seen in partial responders at 0.1-3.0 mg/kg. Among expanded peripheral T cells, antigen specificity went undetermined. CD4+ and CD8+ blood T cells expanded clonally by week 6 at 0.1 to 3.0 mg/kg.

The table came from immunoSEQ multiplex PCR; TCRdb's copy has only in-frame clones and leaves some out. The sample contains fewer than 55,000 clones, about 81% of which appear only once. The CDR3 is made up of 13 amino acids. V gave up 0 bases and J gave up 3 bases, with 5 bases separating them. Germline CDR1 LNHDA, CDR2 SQIVND (reference sequence). Worth noting for this clone: Its matching antigen is unknown.

The TCR comes from an adult with an advanced solid tumor such as melanoma, head and neck, liver or kidney cancer. The source material was CD4+ or CD8+ T cells sorted from blood, sampled in a trial of the OX40 agonist ivuxolimab. The V and J genes are TRBV19 and TRBJ2-5; D ambiguous. The CDR3 is CASSIEAEETQYF. CDR3 DNA sequence: TGTGCCAGTAGTATAGAGGCAGAAGAGACCCAGTACTTC.